Presented here are 13 T cell receptor beta chains from one specimen sequenced in a study of blood T cell repertoires in COVID-19. This table comes from immunoSEQ multiplex PCR, and its TCRdb copy is limited to in-frame clones, with some not included. Counted here are about 190,000 clones, roughly 89% occurring once; the ten biggest clones make up approximately 0.62%. The sample comprised peripheral blood. These receptors originate from a man between 45 and 60 years old with acute or convalescent COVID-19.

V usage is TRBV30 and J usage is TRBJ2-3; no clear D gene. This CDR3 is 11 amino acids long. Trimming took 4 bases from V and 0 from J, leaving 2 bases between them. Germline V gene data show CDR1 as GTSNPN and CDR2 as SVGIG (reference sequence). The CDR3 DNA reads TGTGCCTGGACTAGCACAGATACGCAGTATTTT. Translated: CAWTSTDTQYF.

The chain links TRBV19 to TRBJ1-1, with D unresolved. Germline CDR1 LNHDA, CDR2 SQIVND (reference sequence). The CDR3 runs 15 residues. Trimming took 1 base from V and 2 from J, leaving 11 bases between them. CDR3 loop: CASSIGYGDNTEAFF. CDR3 bases: TGTGCCAGTAGTATAGGGTACGGTGATAACACTGAAGCTTTCTTT.

This clone occurred a few times. This sequence joins TRBV4-1 and TRBJ1-5; D uncertain. CDR3 length: 16 amino acids. V was clipped by 0 bases and J by 2 bases, with 11 bases between them. Germline-derived CDR1 and CDR2 are MGHRA and YSYEKL. DNA for the CDR3: TGCGCCAGCAGCCAAGATGGCGGGATCGGCAATCAGCCCCAGCATTTT. This translates into CASSQDGGIGNQPQHF.

The rearrangement joins TRBV5-4 to TRBJ2-1, with TRBD2 as a possible D gene (5 bases). The CDR3 covers 15 residues. The V end lost 0 bases, the J end lost 5 bases, and 12 bases lay between the germline ends. CDR1 is SGHNT, CDR2 YYREEE, per germline (reference sequence). The CDR3 region is CASSLVEGEDNEQFF. Written as DNA, the CDR3 is TGTGCCAGCAGCTTGGTTGAGGGAGAGGACAATGAGCAGTTCTTC.

J is TRBJ1-1 and V is TRBV6-5; 10 positions agree with TRBD1. Germline values: CDR1 MNHEY, CDR2 SVGAGI. CDR3 size: 15 residues. V lost 4 bases to trimming and J lost 5 bases; unmatched junction nucleotides: 7. CDR3 sequence reads: CASSSWDRGRTEAFF. The CDR3 coding sequence is TGTGCCAGCAGTTCCTGGGACAGGGGAAGGACTGAAGCTTTCTTT.

This rearrangement joins TRBV5-5 to TRBJ1-4, with D unresolved. The CDR3 covers 15 residues. The germline V gene encodes CDR1 SGHKS and CDR2 YYEKEE (reference sequence). V was clipped by 1 base and J by 6 bases, with 13 bases between them. In DNA, the CDR3 is TGTGCCAGCAGCTTGCTTCCTGCCCTAGATGAAAAACTGTTTTTT. Amino acid sequence: CASSLLPALDEKLFF.

V gene TRBV4-2 combines with J gene TRBJ1-2; no reliable D call. Germline V CDR1 and CDR2: LGHNA, YNFKEQ. The CDR3 contains 13 residues. V lost 3 bases to trimming and J lost 7 bases, with 12 bases between them. CDR3 bases: TGTGCCAGCAGCCAGCAAGGGAGGGTTGGCTACACCTTC. It yields the protein CASSQQGRVGYTF.

The chain carries TRBV12-3 or TRBV12-4 and TRBJ2-2; D call uncertain. With 6 bases removed from V and 4 bases from J, the gap between germline ends came to 9 bases. This CDR3 has 13 residues. CDR3 bases: TGTGCCAGCAGGACACTCGGCACCGGGGAGCTGTTTTTT. This codes for CASRTLGTGELFF.

The chain combines TRBV4-1 with TRBJ1-4; TRBD1 agrees at 7 bases. Trimming removed 6 bases from V and 6 bases from J; junction bases left unmatched: 13. Germline loops: CDR1 MGHRA, CDR2 YSYEKL. The CDR3 is 16 amino acids. CDR3 coding DNA: TGCGCCAGCAGAAGCTGGGAAGACAGGGAGTATGAAAAACTGTTTTTT. Translating it yields CASRSWEDREYEKLFF.

The chain joins TRBV2 to TRBJ2-7; TRBD1 matches 7 bases. The CDR3 runs 13 residues. J gave up 5 bases and V 7 bases, and 8 bases lay outside the gene matches. CDR1 is SNHLY and CDR2 is FYNNEI in the germline V gene. The CDR3 loop reads CASKIQGSDEQYF. CDR3 nucleotide sequence: TGTGCCAGCAAGATACAGGGGTCCGACGAGCAGTACTTC.

This sequence joins TRBV7-2 and TRBJ1-6; TRBD1 is a possible D gene (5 bases). The CDR3 is 14 amino acids. The V gene's germline CDR1 is SGHTA and CDR2 FQGNSA. The V and J ends lost 0 bases and 7 bases respectively, with 7 bases between them. This CDR3 is CASSLAGGNSPLHF. The CDR3 DNA follows: TGTGCCAGCAGCTTAGCGGGGGGGAATTCACCCCTCCACTTT. Variable domain in full (rest from reference TRBV7-2 and TRBJ1-6): GAGVSQSPSNKVTEKGKDVELRCDPISGHTALYWYRQSLGQGLEFLIYFQGNSAPDKSGLPSDRFSAERTGGSVSTLTIQRTQQEDSAVYLCASSLAGGNSPLHFGNGTRLTVT.

The chain uses TRBV12-5 and TRBJ2-2; D gene unclear. The CDR3 sequence is 12 residues long. Germline V lookup: CDR1 LGHNT, CDR2 FRNRAP. V was pared by 4 bases and J by 6 bases, with 6 bases between. The CDR3, as DNA: TGTGCTAGTGGTTCCCGGTCCGGGGAGCTGTTTTTT. It is translated as CASGSRSGELFF.

The chain joins TRBV6-2 or TRBV6-3 to TRBJ2-1; TRBD2 matches at 12 bases. The trim removed 0 bases at V and 3 bases at J, leaving 3 bases unmatched. The germline V gene has CDR1 MNHEY and CDR2 SVGEGT. This CDR3 region has 17 residues. The chain's CDR3 is CASSYSMTSGGYNEQFF. In DNA, the CDR3 is TGTGCCAGCAGTTACTCGATGACTAGCGGGGGCTACAATGAGCAGTTCTTC.